This TCR beta chain was captured by sequencing in a study of CDR3 diversity in severe acne. Trimming took 4 bases from V and 8 from J, leaving 12 bases between them. The CDR3 has 14 residues. In germline, CDR1 is MGHDK, CDR2 SYGVNS. MiXCR was run by TCRdb on the PCR reads, yielding one entry per CDR3 protein. The top ten hold 12% of the sample, which has roughly 100,000 distinct CDR3 sequences, approximately 47% seen once. The chain links TRBV25-1 to TRBJ1-6; D is uncertain. The sequenced material came from blood. The origin of this receptor is a male donor with acne. The chain's CDR3 is CASSVASEDSPLHF. DNA of the CDR3: TGTGCCAGCAGTGTGGCGAGTGAGGATTCACCCCTCCACTTT.